The sequence of this T cell receptor beta chain was determined in a study of blood T cells in healthy people across ages. The wider study: The capture of about one barcoded beta molecule per two T cells was achieved by template switching.

Regarding this clonotype: The target antigen is unknown.

PCR was performed a second time for roughly 7 to 12 cycles using a sample-barcoded 5' primer and a J-beta primer mix. TCRdb analysed the 5' RACE reads with MiXCR anew, one entry per CDR3 protein. The profile covers about 1.4 million distinct CDR3 sequences, with approximately 59% appearing a single time and 6.7% taken by the ten largest. Total RNA was isolated from each sample in quantities of at least 6 micrograms. Trimming pared 6 bases from V and 4 bases from J, leaving 15 bases between. The CDR3 consists of 15 residues. In germline, CDR1 is SGHDN, CDR2 FVKESK. Study-level results: Older age went with lower TCR beta diversity per million T cells, in a roughly linear way. The diversity estimates, figures obtained from one million T cells, were considered underestimates.

This chain connects TRBV14 to TRBJ1-4; a weak D match, TRBD1 (5 bases). The TCR sequence derives from a man younger than 35 in good health. Sequenced: blood. The CDR3 is CASSLNDRFNEKLFF. The CDR3 DNA reads TGTGCCAGCAGTCTAAACGACAGATTTAATGAAAAACTGTTTTTT.